The clone carrying this T cell receptor beta chain was observed once. Its antigen remains unidentified. Measured with immunoSEQ multiplex PCR; TCRdb has only the in-frame clones, and not every one. Of about 120,000 clones in the sample, roughly 87% were seen once. The germline V gene encodes CDR1 SNHLY and CDR2 FYNNEI. CDR3 length: 14 residues. Trimming shortened V by 1 base and J by 0 bases, and 7 bases separated the two germline ends. The data were obtained in a study of T cell responses to AZD1222 COVID-19 vaccine. Overall study findings and caveats: Baseline antibody screening turned up just six or seven seropositive AZD1222 recipients.

This receptor was taken from an adult in good health. This chain links TRBV2 with TRBJ2-7; D perhaps matches TRBD1 (6 bases). Sequenced here: peripheral blood, sampled on day 0 of AZD1222 vaccination. CDR3 protein: CASSEEDSSYEQYF. The CDR3 DNA reads as TGTGCCAGCAGTGAAGAGGACAGCTCCTACGAGCAGTACTTC.